These 15 T cell receptor beta chains were sequenced from one sample in a study of early T cells in non-severe SARS-CoV-2 infection. A single record per CDR3 protein comes from TCRdb applying MiXCR to the 5' RACE reads. The table has 50,000 or so distinct CDR3 sequences, 8% to 8.5% seen once; the top ten hold approximately 9.8%. The sequenced sample was whole blood. Every receptor here comes from an adult who was a healthcare worker with PCR-confirmed SARS-CoV-2 infection or an uninfected control (not recorded which).

V usage is TRBV7-9 and J usage is TRBJ2-5; 8 bases fit TRBD1. The CDR3 runs 14 residues. Germline V lookup: CDR1 SEHNR, CDR2 FQNEAQ (reference sequence). The J segment lost 1 base and the V segment lost 6 bases, leaving 4 bases of the junction unmatched. The chain's CDR3 is CASRQGASQETQYF. CDR3 bases: TGTGCCAGCAGGCAGGGGGCGAGCCAAGAGACCCAGTACTTC.

This clonotype occurred many times. This chain links TRBV2 with TRBJ1-1, with D unclear. Germline V lookup: CDR1 SNHLY, CDR2 FYNNEI. The CDR3 covers 14 residues. Trimming cost V 4 bases and J 2 bases, with 11 bases left between them. This chain's CDR3 is CASSGAVTNTEAFF. Here the CDR3 DNA reads TGTGCCAGCAGTGGGGCAGTCACAAACACTGAAGCTTTCTTT.

This clonotype ranks as medium-sized. This chain uses TRBV27 with TRBJ2-7; the D call may be TRBD1 or TRBD2 (5 bases each). This CDR3 spans 12 amino acids. With 6 bases removed from V and 0 bases from J, the gap between germline ends came to 6 bases. Germline V lookup: CDR1 MNHEY, CDR2 SMNVEV (reference sequence). The CDR3 reads CASRGTSYEQYF. CDR3 coding DNA: TGTGCCAGCAGAGGGACCTCCTACGAGCAGTACTTC.

This clonotype was seen repeatedly, ten times or more. The chain is built from TRBV5-1 and TRBJ2-1; D is unclear. This CDR3 spans 13 amino acids. The ends were cut back, 0 bases at V and 4 bases at J, with 5 bases in the middle. Germline CDR1 reads SGHRS; CDR2 reads YFSETQ. CDR3 in amino acids: CASSLGLYNEQFF. The CDR3 nucleotides are TGCGCCAGCAGCTTGGGCCTATACAATGAGCAGTTCTTC.

The chain has TRBV20-1 and TRBJ2-5; D not certain. The V gene's germline CDR1 is DFQATT and CDR2 SNEGSKA (reference sequence). The CDR3 totals 12 residues. Between the trimmed V and J ends, which lost 1 base and 4 bases, there was a span of 7 bases. The DNA for the CDR3 is TGCAGTGCTAGAGGCAATTCAGAGACCCAGTACTTC. Its translation: CSARGNSETQYF.

In its sample, this clonotype was seen a few times. This sequence joins TRBV20-1 and TRBJ2-1; 13 bases align to TRBD2. V gave up 5 bases and J gave up 4 bases; unmatched junction bases: 5. This CDR3 has 15 residues. Germline values: CDR1 DFQATT, CDR2 SNEGSKA (reference sequence). The CDR3 DNA is TGCAGTGCTCCCGGGACTAGCGGGGAGTACAATGAGCAGTTCTTC. It translates to CSAPGTSGEYNEQFF.

V gene TRBV20-1 combines with J gene TRBJ2-7; 9 nucleotides agree with TRBD1. The CDR3 loop spans 13 amino acids. Germline V gene lookup returns CDR1 DFQATT and CDR2 SNEGSKA (reference sequence). Trimming cost V 7 bases and J 5 bases; bases outside gene matches: 9. The CDR3 DNA follows: TGCAGTGGGGGCCACAGGGGGCTTGACGAGCAGTACTTC. Its protein is CSGGHRGLDEQYF.

At least ten counts were recorded for this clonotype. V is TRBV5-1 and J is TRBJ1-2; D might be TRBD1 (5 bases). V gave up 2 bases and J gave up 8 bases, with 7 bases separating them. In germline, CDR1 is SGHRS, CDR2 YFSETQ. This CDR3 has 11 residues. The DNA for the CDR3 is TGCGCCAGCAGCTTTGGGGACGGCTACACCTTC. Its translation: CASSFGDGYTF.

The CDR3 spells CASSYPWQVLSHEQYF. The CDR3 bases are TGTGCCAGCAGTTATCCGTGGCAGGTGTTGTCCCACGAGCAGTACTTC. J is TRBJ2-7 and V is TRBV28, with D uncertain. CDR1 and CDR2 (germline): MDHEN, SYDVKM. The CDR3 has 16 amino acids. With 4 bases removed from V and 5 bases from J, the gap between germline ends came to 21 bases.

This clonotype was observed a handful of times. J is TRBJ2-3 and V is TRBV6-2 or TRBV6-3; D gene uncertain. The germline V gene has CDR1 MNHEY and CDR2 SVGEGT. This CDR3 has 16 amino acids. V was pared by 1 base and J by 1 base, with 12 bases between. The CDR3 loop is CASSYWANRGTDTQYF. The CDR3 nucleotides read TGTGCCAGCAGTTACTGGGCGAATAGAGGCACAGATACGCAGTATTTT.

This clonotype was seen ten or more times. V is TRBV12-3 or TRBV12-4 and J is TRBJ1-5; maybe TRBD1 (5 bases). V was cut by 3 bases and J by 4 bases, with 10 bases left in between. The CDR3 covers 14 residues. The CDR3 nucleotides read TGTGCCAGCAGTTTTTTGGGGGAGAATCAGCCCCAGCATTTT. Residues: CASSFLGENQPQHF.

This clonotype was detected only a few times. The junction departs from germline at one end; a sequencing error may be responsible. The genes are TRBV7-8 and TRBJ1-1; D ambiguous. There are 12 residues in the CDR3. Germline CDR1 and CDR2: SGHVS and FQNEAQ. CDR3 residues: CASSEDGTEVFF. Written as DNA, the CDR3 is TGTGCCAGCAGCGAGGATGGAACTGAAGTTTTCTTT. The whole variable domain, filled in from reference TRBV7-8 and TRBJ1-1, reads GAGVSQSPRYKVAKRGQDVALRCDPISGHVSLFWYQQALGQGPEFLTYFQNEAQLDKSGLPSDRFFAERPEGSVSTLKIQRTQQEDSAVYLCASSEDGTEVFFGQGTRLTVV.

This clonotype was picked up a small number of times. V usage is TRBV6-5 and J usage is TRBJ1-4; D remains unclear. Germline CDR1 and CDR2: MNHEY and SVGAGI. CDR3 size: 13 residues. V was shortened by 8 bases and J by 7 bases, with 14 bases between the two germline ends. The DNA for the CDR3 is TGTGCCAGCGCTAGCCGGATGATTGAAAAACTGTTTTTT. Its translation is CASASRMIEKLFF.

This clonotype was seen more than once but under ten times. The CDR3: CSVHPWGTSAETQYF. The CDR3 DNA reads as TGCAGCGTTCACCCTTGGGGGACTTCCGCGGAGACCCAGTACTTC. The V call is TRBV29-1, the J call TRBJ2-5, with a possible D match to TRBD2 (6 bases). Germline loops: CDR1 SQVTM, CDR2 ANQGSEA. V lost 5 bases to trimming and J lost 5 bases, with 21 bases between them. This CDR3 is built from 15 residues.

This clonotype was seen repeatedly, ten times or more. The gene calls are TRBV24-1 and TRBJ2-1; D call uncertain. Germline lookup yields CDR1 KGHDR and CDR2 SFDVKD. This CDR3 is 11 amino acids long. V shed 8 bases and J shed 5 bases, with 6 bases lying between them. The CDR3 loop reads CATNLNNEQFF. The CDR3 DNA reads as TGTGCCACCAATTTAAACAATGAGCAGTTCTTC.